The rows below give T cell receptor beta chains drawn from one sample of a study of blood T cell repertoires in COVID-19. Only in-frame clones appear in the TCRdb table, and some are missing; sequencing was by immunoSEQ multiplex PCR. The data contain fewer than 350,000 clones, 70% to 90% of them seen just once; the ten biggest clones take up roughly 1.9%. The sequencing sample was made of peripheral blood. The receptors were sampled from a woman in her twenties or thirties who had recovered from COVID-19. Both conserved end residues are part of each CDR3. A D gene is named only where the DNA matches it firmly. Size is omitted from some rows. Given values are once, few, many or a class for expanded clones.

d_call clone_size j_call v_call cdr3_aa cdr3_nt
. once TRBJ2-7 TRBV18 CASSSQGNTYEQYF TGTGCCAGCTCATCCCAGGGTAACACCTACGAGCAGTACTTC
. . TRBJ2-7 TRBV24-1 CATSDPGTPGEQYF TGTGCCACCAGTGATCCCGGGACACCCGGAGAGCAGTACTTC
. few TRBJ1-2 TRBV30 CAWNPASIGGYGYTF TGTGCCTGGAACCCCGCATCGATAGGAGGCTATGGCTACACCTTC
TRBD1 . TRBJ1-1 TRBV5-5 CASSPPGQGRVEAFF TGTGCCAGCAGCCCCCCCGGACAGGGAAGGGTTGAAGCTTTCTTT
. . TRBJ1-1 TRBV6-5 CASSYYRRGTEAFF TGTGCCAGCAGTTACTACCGTCGAGGCACTGAAGCTTTCTTT
. . TRBJ2-3 TRBV27 CASSLSGSTDTQYF TGTGCCAGCAGTCTTAGCGGTAGCACAGATACGCAGTATTTT
. . TRBJ1-6 TRBV3-1/TRBV3-2 CASSQENSSYNSPLHF TGTGCCAGCAGCCAAGAGAACAGCTCCTATAATTCACCCCTCCACTTT
. . TRBJ2-2 TRBV7-9 CASSPRLAGELFF TGTGCCAGCAGCCCAAGACTAGCCGGGGAGCTGTTTTTT
. once TRBJ1-1 TRBV11-2 CASSLNWGGPEGTEAFF TGTGCCAGCAGCTTAAACTGGGGGGGTCCAGAGGGCACTGAAGCTTTCTTT
. . TRBJ2-7 TRBV6-5 CASSYSRTVSYEQYF TGTGCCAGCAGTTACTCGAGGACAGTCTCCTACGAGCAGTACTTC
. . TRBJ2-1 TRBV19 CASSILPGAEQFF TGTGCCAGTAGTATACTCCCAGGGGCTGAGCAGTTCTTC
. . TRBJ1-2 TRBV19 CASSIQGFYGYTF TGTGCCAGTAGTATCCAGGGTTTCTACGGCTACACCTTC
TRBD2 . TRBJ2-3 TRBV19 CASSIRTSASTDTQYF TGTGCCAGTAGTATTCGAACTAGCGCTAGCACAGATACGCAGTATTTT
TRBD1 . TRBJ2-2 TRBV29-1 CSAQVDDRGPGELFF TGCAGCGCTCAGGTCGATGACAGGGGGCCCGGGGAGCTGTTTTTT
TRBD1 . TRBJ2-7 TRBV7-9 CASSPAQGASEQYF TGTGCCAGCAGCCCAGCACAGGGGGCGTCAGAGCAGTACTTC
. . TRBJ2-3 TRBV4-2 CASSQDGTDTQYF TGTGCCAGCAGCCAAGACGGCACAGATACGCAGTATTTT
TRBD2 . TRBJ2-1 TRBV5-4 CASSLASGRAEGEQFF TGTGCCAGCAGCTTGGCCAGCGGGAGGGCCGAAGGTGAGCAGTTCTTC
. few TRBJ2-3 TRBV9 CASSTTGGTDTQYF TGTGCCAGCAGCACTACGGGGGGCACAGATACGCAGTATTTT
TRBD2 . TRBJ2-1 TRBV11-2 CASTRGGRLDNEQFF TGTGCCAGCACCCGGGGGGGGCGCCTGGACAATGAGCAGTTCTTC
. few TRBJ1-5 TRBV7-9 CASSPDQPQHF TGTGCCAGCAGCCCAGATCAGCCCCAGCATTTT
. . TRBJ2-7 TRBV5-1 CASSPYGTRGEQYF TGCGCCAGCAGCCCGTACGGGACTCGGGGAGAGCAGTACTTC
TRBD1 . TRBJ2-3 TRBV13 CASSSGTGVETDTQYF TGTGCCAGCAGCTCCGGGACAGGGGTTGAGACAGATACGCAGTATTTT
TRBD1 . TRBJ2-7 TRBV4-2 CASSPSWTGGVSYEQYF TGTGCCAGCAGCCCTTCTTGGACAGGGGGCGTCTCCTACGAGCAGTACTTC
. few TRBJ2-2 TRBV30 CAWGRGRGELFF TGTGCCTGGGGCAGGGGAAGAGGGGAGCTGTTTTTT
TRBD2 . TRBJ2-7 TRBV28 CASSVGLADEQYF TGTGCCAGCAGTGTAGGACTAGCGGACGAGCAGTACTTC
TRBD1 . TRBJ2-3 TRBV6-2/TRBV6-3 CASSYPPTGSDTQYF TGTGCCAGCAGTTACCCACCGACAGGGTCAGATACGCAGTATTTT
. . TRBJ1-2 TRBV25-1 CASSGTAGGYTF TGTGCCAGCAGTGGGACAGCCGGTGGCTACACCTTC
. once TRBJ2-7 TRBV4-2 CASGRVGSYEQYF TGTGCCAGCGGCCGGGTCGGGTCCTACGAGCAGTACTTC
. . TRBJ1-2 TRBV7-9 CASSLGGQLYGYTF TGTGCCAGCAGCTTAGGGGGACAACTCTATGGCTACACCTTC
TRBD2 . TRBJ2-1 TRBV9 CASSVVSSRDGSGRIHEQFF TGTGCCAGCAGCGTAGTCAGTAGCCGGGATGGAAGCGGGAGAATCCATGAGCAGTTCTTC
TRBD1 . TRBJ1-3 TRBV18 CASRTGGASGNTIYF TGTGCCAGCCGAACAGGGGGCGCATCTGGAAACACCATATATTTT
. . TRBJ1-1 TRBV7-9 CASTVGFGLDTEAFF TGTGCCAGCACCGTCGGATTTGGACTAGACACTGAAGCTTTCTTT
TRBD1 . TRBJ1-2 TRBV28 CAGGQGALTGGRYGYTF TGTGCAGGGGGACAGGGGGCGCTTACTGGCGGACGCTATGGCTACACCTTC
. . TRBJ1-1 TRBV29-1 CSVESLRRNTEAFF TGCAGCGTTGAATCTCTACGGAGGAACACTGAAGCTTTCTTT
TRBD2 once TRBJ2-3 TRBV5-1 CASSLWTSGATDTQYF TGCGCCAGCAGCTTGTGGACTAGCGGGGCCACAGATACGCAGTATTTT
. . TRBJ1-1 TRBV28 CASSSRGKEAFF TGTGCCAGCAGTTCCCGGGGGAAAGAAGCTTTCTTT
TRBD1 once TRBJ2-7 TRBV4-1 CASSPGGRTRSYEQYF TGCGCCAGCAGCCCAGGGGGTAGAACGCGATCCTACGAGCAGTACTTC
. . TRBJ1-5 TRBV28 CASRRGFNQPQHF TGTGCCAGCAGACGGGGGTTCAATCAGCCCCAGCATTTT
. . TRBJ1-1 TRBV23-1 CASSQKLTILPHTEAFF TGCGCCAGCAGTCAAAAGTTGACAATTTTACCCCACACTGAAGCTTTCTTT
. once TRBJ1-6 TRBV28 CASSPDSSPSSYNSPLHF TGTGCCAGCAGTCCCGACAGTTCCCCTAGCTCCTATAATTCACCCCTCCACTTT
. . TRBJ2-2 TRBV2 CASSDERTGELFF TGTGCCAGCAGTGACGAGAGAACCGGGGAGCTGTTTTTT
TRBD1 . TRBJ1-2 TRBV19 CASTGGQAYYGYTF TGTGCCAGTACCGGAGGACAGGCTTACTATGGCTACACCTTC